This TCR beta chain was retrieved from a study of blood T cell repertoires in COVID-19. In the authors' methods: From reference gene primer amplification, estimates of nucleated cell counts were derived. Measured with immunoSEQ multiplex PCR; TCRdb has only the in-frame clones, and not every one. V and J calls and clone size are as listed in that table; D and trimming were resolved from the DNA. This sample yields about 160,000 clones, of which approximately 90% are seen a single time; 4.5% to 5% belongs to the top ten. CDR1 is SGDLS and CDR2 is YYNGEE in the germline V gene. The V and J ends lost 0 bases and 1 base respectively, with 7 bases between them. The CDR3 has 14 amino acids.

Sequencing was performed on peripheral blood. The sequence came from a man aged 30-40 years with COVID-19, enrolled during active disease. V and J are TRBV9 and TRBJ1-1; D call uncertain. The CDR3 is CASSVAPGNTEAFF. The CDR3, as DNA: TGTGCCAGCAGCGTAGCCCCCGGGAACACTGAAGCTTTCTTT.